The sequence of this T cell receptor beta chain was determined in a study of technical replicates of blood from a few donors. Libraries were prepared by immunoSEQ multiplex PCR; TCRdb keeps only in-frame clonotypes and omits some of them. The sample lists about 88,000 clones, about 90% seen once, with under 0.3% in the top ten. The CDR3 has 15 amino acids. V lost 0 bases and J 4 bases, leaving 12 bases between the germline ends. Germline CDR1 is SGHVS and CDR2 is FNYEAQ. The chain links TRBV7-6 to TRBJ1-1, with D tentatively TRBD1 (6 bases). Sample: T cells isolated from PBMCs. This TCR came from a human donor in good health. CDR3 DNA: TGTGCCAGCAGCTTAGCTGGGGGCAGGGGCACTGAAGCTTTCTTT. Amino acids: CASSLAGGRGTEAFF.